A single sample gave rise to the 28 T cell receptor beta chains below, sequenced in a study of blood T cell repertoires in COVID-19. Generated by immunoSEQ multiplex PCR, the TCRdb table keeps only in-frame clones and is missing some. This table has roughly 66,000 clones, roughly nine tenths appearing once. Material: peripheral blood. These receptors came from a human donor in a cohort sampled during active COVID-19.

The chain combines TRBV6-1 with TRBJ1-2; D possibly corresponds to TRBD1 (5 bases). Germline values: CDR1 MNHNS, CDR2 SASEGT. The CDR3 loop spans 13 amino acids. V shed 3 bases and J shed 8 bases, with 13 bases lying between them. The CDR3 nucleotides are TGTGCCAGCAGTGAGGCCGCGTGGGGCGGCTACACCTTC. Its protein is CASSEAAWGGYTF.

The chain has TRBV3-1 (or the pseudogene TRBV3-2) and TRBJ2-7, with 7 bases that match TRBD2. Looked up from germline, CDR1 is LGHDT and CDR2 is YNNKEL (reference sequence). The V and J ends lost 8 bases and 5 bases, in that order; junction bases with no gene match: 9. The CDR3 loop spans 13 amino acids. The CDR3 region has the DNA TGTGCCAGCCTGAAGGCGGGAGTCGACGAGCAGTACTTC. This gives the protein CASLKAGVDEQYF.

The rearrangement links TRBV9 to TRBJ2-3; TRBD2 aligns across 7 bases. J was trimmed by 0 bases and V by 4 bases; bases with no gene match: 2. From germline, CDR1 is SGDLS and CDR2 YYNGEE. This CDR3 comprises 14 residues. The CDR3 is CASSTAGSTDTQYF. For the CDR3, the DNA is TGTGCCAGCAGCACAGCGGGGAGCACAGATACGCAGTATTTT.

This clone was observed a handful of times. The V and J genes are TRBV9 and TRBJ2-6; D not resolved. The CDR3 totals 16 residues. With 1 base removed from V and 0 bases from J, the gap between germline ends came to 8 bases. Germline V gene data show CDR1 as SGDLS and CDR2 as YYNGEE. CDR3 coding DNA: TGTGCCAGCAGCGTATATCCGAGCTCTGGGGCCAACGTCCTGACTTTC. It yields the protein CASSVYPSSGANVLTF.

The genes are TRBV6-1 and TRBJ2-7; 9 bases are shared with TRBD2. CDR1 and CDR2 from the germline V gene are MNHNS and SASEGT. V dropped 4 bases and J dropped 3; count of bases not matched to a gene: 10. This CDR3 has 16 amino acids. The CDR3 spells CASSVPLVAGDYEQYF. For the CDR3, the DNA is TGTGCCAGCAGTGTCCCCTTGGTAGCGGGGGACTACGAGCAGTACTTC.

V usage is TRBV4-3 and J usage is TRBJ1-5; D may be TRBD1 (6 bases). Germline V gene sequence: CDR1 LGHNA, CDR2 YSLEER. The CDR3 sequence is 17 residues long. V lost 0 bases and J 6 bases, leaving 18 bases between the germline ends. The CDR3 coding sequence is TGCGCCAGCAGCCAAGACCCCCCGTCGAGGGGGAGTCAGCCCCAGCATTTT. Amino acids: CASSQDPPSRGSQPQHF.

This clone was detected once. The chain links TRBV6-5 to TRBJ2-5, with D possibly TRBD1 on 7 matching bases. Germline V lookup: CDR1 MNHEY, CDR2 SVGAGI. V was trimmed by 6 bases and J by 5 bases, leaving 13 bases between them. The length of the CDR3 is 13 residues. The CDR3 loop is CASSPGGSETQYF. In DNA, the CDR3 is TGTGCCAGCAGCCCAGGGGGGAGCGAGACCCAGTACTTC.

The CDR3 region has the DNA TGCGCCAGCAGCCAAGACATAAACAGGGGGCGCAATGAGCAGTTCTTC. This encodes CASSQDINRGRNEQFF. The chain recombines TRBV4-3 with TRBJ2-1; 9 bases are shared with TRBD1. The V gene's germline CDR1 is LGHNA and CDR2 YSLEER. CDR3 length equals 16 residues. J lost 6 bases, V lost 0 bases, and 6 bases had no gene match.

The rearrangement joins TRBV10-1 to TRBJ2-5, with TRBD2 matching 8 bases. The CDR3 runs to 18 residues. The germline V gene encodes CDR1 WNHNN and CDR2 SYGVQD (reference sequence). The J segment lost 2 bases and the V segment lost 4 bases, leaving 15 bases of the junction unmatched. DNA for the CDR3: TGCGCCAGCAGTGGACGGGAGGGTCAGACTGAAACACAAGAGACCCAGTACTTC. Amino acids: CASSGREGQTETQETQYF.

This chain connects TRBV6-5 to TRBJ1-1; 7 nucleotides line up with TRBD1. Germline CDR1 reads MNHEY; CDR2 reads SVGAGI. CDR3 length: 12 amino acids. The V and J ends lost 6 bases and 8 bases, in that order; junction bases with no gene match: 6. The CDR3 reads CASSPEQGEAFF. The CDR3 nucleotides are TGTGCCAGCAGCCCCGAACAGGGGGAAGCTTTCTTT.

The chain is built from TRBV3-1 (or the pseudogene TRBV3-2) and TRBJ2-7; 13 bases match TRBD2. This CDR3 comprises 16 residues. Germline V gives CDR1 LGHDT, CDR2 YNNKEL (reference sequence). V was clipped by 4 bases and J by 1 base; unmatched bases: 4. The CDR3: CASSRGTSGASYEQYF. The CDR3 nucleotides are TGTGCCAGCAGCCGGGGGACTAGCGGGGCGTCCTACGAGCAGTACTTC.

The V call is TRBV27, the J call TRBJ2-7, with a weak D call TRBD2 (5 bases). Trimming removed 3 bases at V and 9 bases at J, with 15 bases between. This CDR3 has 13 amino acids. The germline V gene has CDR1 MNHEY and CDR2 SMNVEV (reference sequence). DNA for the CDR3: TGTGCCAGCAGTTTCAAACAGACTACGGGGCAGTACTTC. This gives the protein CASSFKQTTGQYF.

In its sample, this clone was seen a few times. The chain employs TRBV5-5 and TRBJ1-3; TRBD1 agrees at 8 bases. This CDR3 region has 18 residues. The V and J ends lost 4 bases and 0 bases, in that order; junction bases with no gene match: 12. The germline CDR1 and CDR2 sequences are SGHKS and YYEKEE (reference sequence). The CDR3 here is CASSRLDRGAGSGNTIYF. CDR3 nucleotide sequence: TGTGCCAGCAGCAGACTAGACAGGGGCGCCGGCTCTGGAAACACCATATATTTT.

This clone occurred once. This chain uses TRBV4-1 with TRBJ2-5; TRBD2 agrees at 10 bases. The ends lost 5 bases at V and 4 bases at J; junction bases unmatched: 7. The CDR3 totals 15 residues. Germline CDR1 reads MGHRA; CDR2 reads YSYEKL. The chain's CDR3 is CASSKGSGGAETQYF. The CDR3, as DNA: TGCGCCAGCAGCAAGGGGAGCGGGGGGGCAGAGACCCAGTACTTC.

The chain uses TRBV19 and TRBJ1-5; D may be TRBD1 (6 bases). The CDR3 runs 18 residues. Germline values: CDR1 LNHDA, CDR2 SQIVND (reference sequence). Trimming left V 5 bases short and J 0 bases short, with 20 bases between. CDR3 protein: CASSPPRGAVGSNQPQHF. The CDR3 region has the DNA TGTGCCAGTAGTCCCCCCCGGGGGGCGGTCGGTAGCAATCAGCCCCAGCATTTT. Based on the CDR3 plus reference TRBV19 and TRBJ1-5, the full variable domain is DGGITQSPKYLFRKEGQNVTLSCEQNLNHDAMYWYRQDPGQGLRLIYYSQIVNDFQKGDIAEGYSVSREKKESFPLTVTSAQKNPTAFYLCASSPPRGAVGSNQPQHFGDGTRLSIL.

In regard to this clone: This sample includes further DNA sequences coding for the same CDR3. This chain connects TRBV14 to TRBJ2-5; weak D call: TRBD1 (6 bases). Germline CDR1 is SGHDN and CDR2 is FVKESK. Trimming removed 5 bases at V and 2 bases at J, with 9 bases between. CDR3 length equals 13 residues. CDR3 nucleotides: TGTGCCAGCAGCTGGACAGCACAAGAGACCCAGTACTTC. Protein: CASSWTAQETQYF. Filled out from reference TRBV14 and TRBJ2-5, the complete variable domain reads EAGVTQFPSHSVIEKGQTVTLRCDPISGHDNLYWYRRVMGKEIKFLLHFVKESKQDESGMPNNRFLAERTGGTYSTLKVQPAELEDSGVYFCASSWTAQETQYFGPGTRLLVL.

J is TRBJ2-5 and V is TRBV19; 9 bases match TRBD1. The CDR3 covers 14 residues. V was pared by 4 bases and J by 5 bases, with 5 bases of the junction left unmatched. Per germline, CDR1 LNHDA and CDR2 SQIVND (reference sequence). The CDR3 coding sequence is TGTGCCAGTAGTAGGGACAGGGTTCGGGAGACCCAGTACTTC. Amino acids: CASSRDRVRETQYF.

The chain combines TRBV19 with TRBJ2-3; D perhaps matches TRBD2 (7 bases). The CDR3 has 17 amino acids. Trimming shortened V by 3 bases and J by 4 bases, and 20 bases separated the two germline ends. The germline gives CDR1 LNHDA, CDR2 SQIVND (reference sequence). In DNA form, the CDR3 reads TGTGCCAGTAGTATGGGGGGGGGCCCCACTTACTCAGATACGCAGTATTTT. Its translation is CASSMGGGPTYSDTQYF.

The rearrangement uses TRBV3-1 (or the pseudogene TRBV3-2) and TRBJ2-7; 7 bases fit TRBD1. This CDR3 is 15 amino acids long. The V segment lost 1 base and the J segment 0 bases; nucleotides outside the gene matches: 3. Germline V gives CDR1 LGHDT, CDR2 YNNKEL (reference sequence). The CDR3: CASSQAGTASYEQYF. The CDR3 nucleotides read TGTGCCAGCAGCCAAGCAGGGACAGCCTCCTACGAGCAGTACTTC.

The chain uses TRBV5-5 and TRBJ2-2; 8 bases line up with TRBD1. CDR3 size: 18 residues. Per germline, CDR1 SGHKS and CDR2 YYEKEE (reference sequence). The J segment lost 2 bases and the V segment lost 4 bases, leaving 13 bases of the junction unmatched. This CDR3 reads CASSAGQGQFPNTGELFF. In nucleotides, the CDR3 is TGTGCCAGCAGCGCCGGACAGGGTCAATTCCCAAACACCGGGGAGCTGTTTTTT.

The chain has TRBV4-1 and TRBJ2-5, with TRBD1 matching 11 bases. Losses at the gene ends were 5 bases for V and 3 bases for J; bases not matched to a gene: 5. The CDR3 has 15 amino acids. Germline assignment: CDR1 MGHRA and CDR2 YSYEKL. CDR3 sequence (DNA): TGCGCCAGCAGCGTCCGGGGACAGGGGGAAGAGACCCAGTACTTC. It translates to CASSVRGQGEETQYF.

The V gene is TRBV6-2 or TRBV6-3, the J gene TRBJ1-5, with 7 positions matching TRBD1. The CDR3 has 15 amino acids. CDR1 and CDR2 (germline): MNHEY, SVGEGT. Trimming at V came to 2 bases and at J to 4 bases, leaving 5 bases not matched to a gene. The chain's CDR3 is CASSYPGTVNQPQHF. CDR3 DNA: TGTGCCAGCAGTTACCCGGGGACAGTTAATCAGCCCCAGCATTTT.

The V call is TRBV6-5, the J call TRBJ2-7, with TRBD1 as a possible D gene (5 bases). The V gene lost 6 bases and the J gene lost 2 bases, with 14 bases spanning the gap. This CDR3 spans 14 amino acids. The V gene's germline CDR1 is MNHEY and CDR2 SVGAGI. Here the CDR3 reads CASRRNQGPYEQYF. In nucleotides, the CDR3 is TGTGCCAGCAGACGTAACCAGGGCCCCTACGAGCAGTACTTC.

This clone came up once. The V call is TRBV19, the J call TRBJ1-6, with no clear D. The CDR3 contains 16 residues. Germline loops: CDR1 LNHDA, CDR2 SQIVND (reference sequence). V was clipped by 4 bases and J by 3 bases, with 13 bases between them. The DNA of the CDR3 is TGTGCCAGTAGTAGCCTCGGACGGGACTATAATTCACCCCTCCACTTT. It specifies CASSSLGRDYNSPLHF.

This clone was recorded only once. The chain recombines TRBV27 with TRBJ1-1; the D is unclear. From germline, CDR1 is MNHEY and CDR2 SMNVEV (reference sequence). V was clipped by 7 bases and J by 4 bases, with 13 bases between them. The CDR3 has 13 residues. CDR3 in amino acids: CASTRGRGTEAFF. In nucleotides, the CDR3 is TGTGCCAGCACTCGCGGGAGAGGCACTGAAGCTTTCTTT.

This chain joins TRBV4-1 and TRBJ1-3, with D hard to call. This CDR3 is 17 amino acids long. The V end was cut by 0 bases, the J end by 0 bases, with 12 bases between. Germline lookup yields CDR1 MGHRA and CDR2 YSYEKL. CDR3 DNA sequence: TGCGCCAGCAGCCAAGATTCGAGTCGCTTCTCTGGAAACACCATATATTTT. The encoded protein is CASSQDSSRFSGNTIYF.

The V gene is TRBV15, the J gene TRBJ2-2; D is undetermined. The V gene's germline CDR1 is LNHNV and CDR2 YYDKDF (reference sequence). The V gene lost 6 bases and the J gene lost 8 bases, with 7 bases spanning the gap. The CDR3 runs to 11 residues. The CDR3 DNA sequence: TGTGCCACCAGTTTACAGGGGGAGCTGTTTTTT. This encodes CATSLQGELFF.

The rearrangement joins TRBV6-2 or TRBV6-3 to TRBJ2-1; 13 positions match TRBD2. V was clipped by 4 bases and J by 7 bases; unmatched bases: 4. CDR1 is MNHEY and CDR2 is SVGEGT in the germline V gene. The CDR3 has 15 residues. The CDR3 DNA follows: TGTGCCAGCAGTTTCGGACTAGCGGGAGAAAATGAGCAGTTCTTC. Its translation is CASSFGLAGENEQFF.